One and the same sample provided the 10 T cell receptor beta chains below, sequenced in a study of blood T cell repertoires in COVID-19. Sequencing was performed with immunoSEQ multiplex PCR; in TCRdb, only in-frame clones are kept and a portion is missing. Of some 130,000 clones in the sample, about 89% were seen once. Sequencing used peripheral blood. The receptors were gathered from a woman aged 70-85 years with COVID-19, enrolled during active disease.

The chain couples TRBV20-1 to TRBJ1-1; maybe TRBD1 (6 bases). V lost 5 bases, J lost 10 bases, and 14 bases lay in between. The CDR3 totals 11 residues. The V gene's germline CDR1 is DFQATT and CDR2 SNEGSKA (reference sequence). The CDR3 sequence: CSAGDTWVAFF. Here the CDR3 DNA reads TGCAGTGCTGGGGACACCTGGGTAGCTTTCTTT.

The gene calls are TRBV5-6 and TRBJ1-4; D perhaps matches TRBD1 (6 bases). V dropped 6 bases and J dropped 5 bases, with 11 bases sitting between them. Germline CDR1 reads SGHDT; CDR2 reads YYEEEE. This CDR3 has 13 residues. CDR3 residues: CASTGGVNEKLFF. The CDR3 coding sequence is TGTGCCAGCACGGGGGGCGTAAATGAAAAACTGTTTTTT.

In DNA, the CDR3 is TGTGCCAGCAGGCCCCCGGGACAGCAAAATTCACCCCTCCACTTT. It specifies CASRPPGQQNSPLHF. This chain joins TRBV6-1 and TRBJ1-6; 7 nucleotides align to TRBD1. This CDR3 has 15 residues. Germline CDR1 reads MNHNS; CDR2 reads SASEGT. V shed 6 bases and J 7 bases; nucleotides not matched to a gene: 9.

This chain uses TRBV5-1 with TRBJ1-2; D uncertain. This CDR3 is 13 amino acids long. CDR1 and CDR2 from the germline V gene are SGHRS and YFSETQ. Trimming stripped 4 bases from V and 8 bases from J, with 15 bases between. For the CDR3, the DNA is TGCGCCAGCAGCCCCGAGAGGGTGAGAGGCTACACCTTC. Residues: CASSPERVRGYTF.

The chain has TRBV19 and TRBJ2-1, with D perhaps matching TRBD2 (6 bases). Trimming took 1 base from V and 2 from J, leaving 15 bases between them. Germline values: CDR1 LNHDA, CDR2 SQIVND (reference sequence). CDR3 size: 17 residues. Here the CDR3 DNA reads TGTGCCAGTAGTATAGTGCTAGTAGGGGAGGCCTACAATGAGCAGTTCTTC. Amino acid sequence: CASSIVLVGEAYNEQFF.

This sequence joins TRBV28 and TRBJ1-3, with unresolved D. CDR3 length equals 16 residues. Germline V lookup: CDR1 MDHEN, CDR2 SYDVKM. V shed 0 bases and J shed 1 base, with 10 bases lying between them. The CDR3: CASSLWTSKSGNTIYF. CDR3 DNA: TGTGCCAGCAGTTTATGGACATCGAAATCTGGAAACACCATATATTTT.

J is TRBJ1-2 and V is TRBV30; 9 bases line up with TRBD1. Germline loops: CDR1 GTSNPN, CDR2 SVGIG (reference sequence). J was trimmed by 3 bases and V by 5 bases; bases with no gene match: 7. CDR3 length equals 14 residues. The CDR3 here is CAWRPGQGYYGYTF. CDR3 DNA sequence: TGTGCCTGGCGCCCGGGACAGGGATACTATGGCTACACCTTC.

This sequence joins TRBV11-2 and TRBJ2-4, with TRBD2 matching 10 bases. CDR1 is SGHAT and CDR2 is FQNNGV in the germline V gene. The junction had 12 bases not matched to a gene; V was cut back by 1 base and J by 9 bases. There are 17 residues in the CDR3. DNA of the CDR3: TGTGCCAGCAGCTTAGGGGTAGCGGGGGGCCGCGGGGGCATTCAGTACTTC. This gives the protein CASSLGVAGGRGGIQYF.

The chain recombines TRBV11-2 with TRBJ1-2; TRBD1 agrees at 7 bases. Germline trimming cut 5 bases from V and 6 bases from J; bases unmatched to any gene: 12. This CDR3 comprises 15 residues. In germline, CDR1 is SGHAT, CDR2 FQNNGV. The CDR3 coding sequence is TGTGCCAGCAGCCCGTCCAACGACAGGGATAATGGCTACACCTTC. It yields the protein CASSPSNDRDNGYTF.

This rearrangement joins TRBV6-4 to TRBJ2-6; TRBD1 matches at 7 bases. This CDR3 is built from 16 residues. Unmatched junction bases numbered 10, after V lost 8 bases and J lost 3 bases. Germline assignment: CDR1 MRHNA and CDR2 SNTAGT. The CDR3 sequence: CASLRTGRVGANVLTF. CDR3 DNA sequence: TGTGCCAGCCTAAGGACAGGACGAGTTGGGGCCAACGTCCTGACTTTC.